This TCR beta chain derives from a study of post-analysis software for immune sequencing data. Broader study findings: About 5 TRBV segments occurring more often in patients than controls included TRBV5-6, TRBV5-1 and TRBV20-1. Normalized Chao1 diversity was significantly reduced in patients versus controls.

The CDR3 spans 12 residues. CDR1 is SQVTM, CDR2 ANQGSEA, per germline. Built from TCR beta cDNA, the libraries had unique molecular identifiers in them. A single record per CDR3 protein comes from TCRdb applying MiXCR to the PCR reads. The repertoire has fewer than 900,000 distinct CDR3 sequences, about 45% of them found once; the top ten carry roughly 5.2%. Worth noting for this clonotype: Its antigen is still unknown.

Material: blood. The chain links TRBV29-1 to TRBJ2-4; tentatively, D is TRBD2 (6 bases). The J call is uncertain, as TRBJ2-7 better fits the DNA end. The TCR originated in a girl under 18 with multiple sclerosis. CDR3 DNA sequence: TGCAGCGTGCGGGGTCTTACCTACGAGCAGTACTTC. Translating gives CSVRGLTYEQYF.